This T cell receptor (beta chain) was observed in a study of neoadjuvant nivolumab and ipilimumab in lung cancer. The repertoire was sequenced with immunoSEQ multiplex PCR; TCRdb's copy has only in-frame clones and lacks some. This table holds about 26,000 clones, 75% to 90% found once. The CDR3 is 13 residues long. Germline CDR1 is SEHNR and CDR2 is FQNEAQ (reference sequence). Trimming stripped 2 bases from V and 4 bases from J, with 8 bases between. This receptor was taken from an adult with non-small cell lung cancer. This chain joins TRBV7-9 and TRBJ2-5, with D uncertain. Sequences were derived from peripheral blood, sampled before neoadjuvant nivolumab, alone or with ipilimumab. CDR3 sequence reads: CASSLLGRETQYF. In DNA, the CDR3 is TGTGCCAGCAGCTTACTAGGTCGAGAGACCCAGTACTTC.